The next 12 T cell receptor beta chains were all read from a single sample in a study of blood T cell repertoires in COVID-19. Some clones are missing from TCRdb's copy, which holds only in-frame ones; the method was immunoSEQ multiplex PCR. The sample consists of roughly 160,000 clones, around four fifths of them appearing once. The sequenced sample was PBMCs or T cells enriched from blood (not recorded which). Receptor source: a woman aged 55-75 years who had recovered from COVID-19.

This chain's CDR3 is CASSTDPRGRGFEDTQYF. CDR3 in DNA: TGTGCCAGTAGTACCGATCCCCGGGGGAGGGGCTTTGAAGATACGCAGTATTTT. The chain is built from TRBV19 and TRBJ2-3; 7 positions match TRBD2. The CDR3 extends over 18 amino acids. Trimming cost V 4 bases and J 5 bases; bases outside gene matches: 18. Germline CDR1 and CDR2: LNHDA and SQIVND (reference sequence).

This sequence joins TRBV11-2 and TRBJ1-1; 10 nucleotides line up with TRBD1. The CDR3 is 14 amino acids. Germline trimming cut 5 bases from V and 4 bases from J; bases unmatched to any gene: 4. Germline CDR1 SGHAT, CDR2 FQNNGV. As DNA, the CDR3 is TGTGCCAGCAGCCCCGGGACAGGGGCCACTGAAGCTTTCTTT. It translates to CASSPGTGATEAFF.

Comments on this clone: Sequence at one end of the junction differs from germline and may be a read error. V usage is TRBV5-1 and J usage is TRBJ1-1; 9 positions match TRBD1. Per the germline V gene, CDR1 is SGHRS and CDR2 is YFSETQ. The CDR3 covers 15 residues. The CDR3 region has the DNA TGCGCCAGTAGCTCCACAGGGGGCCGAAACACTGAAGCTTTCTTT. Translation: CASSSTGGRNTEAFF.

The chain carries TRBV18 and TRBJ2-7, with a tentative D call TRBD1 (6 bases). Germline CDR1 and CDR2: KGHSH and LQKENI. The CDR3 is made up of 12 amino acids. Between the trimmed V and J ends, which lost 4 bases and 6 bases, there was a span of 10 bases. CDR3 amino acids: CASSLGQSEQYF. The CDR3 nucleotides read TGTGCCAGCTCACTGGGACAATCCGAGCAGTACTTC. The complete variable domain, with remaining parts taken from reference TRBV18 and TRBJ2-7, reads NAGVMQNPRHLVRRRGQEARLRCSPMKGHSHVYWYRQLPEEGLKFMVYLQKENIIDESGMPKERFSAEFPKEGPSILRIQQVVRGDSAAYFCASSLGQSEQYFGPGTRLTVT.

The genes are TRBV28 and TRBJ2-3; 8 bases fit TRBD1. The CDR3 has 14 residues. Per the germline V gene, CDR1 is MDHEN and CDR2 is SYDVKM. J gave up 5 bases and V 5 bases, and 6 bases lay outside the gene matches. The CDR3 sequence is CASSRTGSQDTQYF. The DNA for the CDR3 is TGTGCCAGCAGTCGGACAGGGAGTCAAGATACGCAGTATTTT.

This clone was counted once. J is TRBJ1-2 and V is TRBV9; D is unclear. Germline CDR1 SGDLS, CDR2 YYNGEE. This CDR3 spans 13 amino acids. V shed 0 bases and J shed 3 bases, with 6 bases lying between them. CDR3 sequence (DNA): TGTGCCAGCAGCGTAGACGGGTACTATGGCTACACCTTC. Protein: CASSVDGYYGYTF. The variable domain in full, completed from reference TRBV9 and TRBJ1-2, reads DSGVTQTPKHLITATGQRVTLRCSPRSGDLSVYWYQQSLDQGLQFLIQYYNGEERAKGNILERFSAQQFPDLHSELNLSSLELGDSALYFCASSVDGYYGYTFGSGTRLTVV.

V is TRBV7-2 and J is TRBJ2-7; possible D gene TRBD1, 6 bases. The CDR3 is made up of 15 amino acids. Trimming pared 5 bases from V and 6 bases from J, leaving 20 bases between. Germline CDR1 reads SGHTA; CDR2 reads FQGNSA. CDR3: CASSPSWGSRGEQYF. In DNA form, the CDR3 reads TGTGCCAGCAGCCCGAGTTGGGGGAGCAGGGGCGAGCAGTACTTC.

This chain joins TRBV24-1 and TRBJ1-2; D is perhaps TRBD1 (6 bases). This CDR3 has 12 amino acids. V lost 4 bases and J 6 bases, leaving 8 bases between the germline ends. The V gene's germline CDR1 is KGHDR and CDR2 SFDVKD. This chain's CDR3 is CATSDNRDGYTF. CDR3 bases: TGTGCCACCAGTGACAACAGGGATGGCTACACCTTC.

The genes are TRBV19 and TRBJ1-6; 7 bases align to TRBD1. CDR3 length: 14 amino acids. From germline, CDR1 is LNHDA and CDR2 SQIVND (reference sequence). J gave up 4 bases and V 6 bases, and 3 bases lay outside the gene matches. DNA for the CDR3: TGTGCCAGTAGGGAGGGGGCTTATAATTCACCCCTCCACTTT. Its translation: CASREGAYNSPLHF.

The genes are TRBV27 and TRBJ1-2, with TRBD1 identical over 9 bases. The CDR3 loop spans 14 amino acids. V gave up 3 bases and J gave up 6 bases; unmatched junction bases: 5. The germline V gene encodes CDR1 MNHEY and CDR2 SMNVEV (reference sequence). CDR3 DNA sequence: TGTGCCAGCAGTTTCCGGACAGGGGCTGATGGCTACACCTTC. Protein: CASSFRTGADGYTF.

The rearrangement links TRBV2 to TRBJ2-5; 7 bases align to TRBD2. The germline CDR1 and CDR2 sequences are SNHLY and FYNNEI. V trimming: 3 bases; J trimming: 7 bases; junction bases outside the gene matches: 8. The CDR3 contains 14 residues. DNA for the CDR3: TGTGCCAGCAGTGAGGCCCTAGCGGACGGGACCCAGTACTTC. It yields the protein CASSEALADGTQYF.

V and J are TRBV10-3 and TRBJ2-1; 9 bases line up with TRBD2. The germline V gene has CDR1 ENHRY and CDR2 SYGVKD. V lost 6 bases, J lost 5 bases, and 2 bases stayed unmatched. CDR3 length: 13 residues. This chain's CDR3 is CAIRAGGDNEQFF. CDR3 coding DNA: TGTGCCATCAGGGCGGGAGGGGACAATGAGCAGTTCTTC.